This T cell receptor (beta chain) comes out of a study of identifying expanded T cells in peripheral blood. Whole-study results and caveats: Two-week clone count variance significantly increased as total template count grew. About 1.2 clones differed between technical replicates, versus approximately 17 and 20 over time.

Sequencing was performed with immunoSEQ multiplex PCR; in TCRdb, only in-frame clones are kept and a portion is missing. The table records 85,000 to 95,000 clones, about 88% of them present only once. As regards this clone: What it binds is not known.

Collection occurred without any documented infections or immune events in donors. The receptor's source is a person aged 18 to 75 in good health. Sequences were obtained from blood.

Written as DNA, the CDR3 is TGCGCCAGCGCAGACATGAGCTCCTACAATGAGCAGTTCTTC. It codes for CASADMSSYNEQFF. The chain employs TRBV5-1 and TRBJ2-1; D call uncertain. The CDR3 contains 14 residues. Deletions cut 7 bases from V and 0 bases from J, with 11 bases between. Germline V CDR1 and CDR2: SGHRS, YFSETQ. The full variable domain, completed using reference TRBV5-1 and TRBJ2-1, is KAGVTQTPRYLIKTRGQQVTLSCSPISGHRSVSWYQQTPGQGLQFLFEYFSETQRNKGNFPGRFSGRQFSNSRSEMNVSTLELGDSALYLCASADMSSYNEQFFGPGTRLTVL.